This T cell receptor (beta chain) was recovered during a study of blood T cell repertoires in COVID-19. Study-level background: Sample material is recorded as cDNA or gDNA derived from T cells, B-cell-depleted T cells, or PBMCs.

The count of this clone is one. Libraries were prepared by immunoSEQ multiplex PCR; TCRdb keeps only in-frame clonotypes and omits some of them. Of fewer than 250,000 clones in the sample, roughly 90% were seen once. The V gene's germline CDR1 is KGHDR and CDR2 SFDVKD. The CDR3 contains 14 residues. Trimming removed 4 bases from V and 4 bases from J, with 9 bases in between. This study enrolled people aged about 18 to 100 from approximately 24 US geographic areas. Cohorts were based on clinical histories the participants reported. The material sequenced was PBMCs or T cells enriched from blood (not recorded which). The chain is built from TRBV24-1 and TRBJ2-2; the D gene is possibly TRBD2 (5 bases). The TCR was taken from a woman aged 25 to 39 with acute COVID-19. CDR3: CATSDSSGTGELFF. For the CDR3, the DNA is TGTGCCACCAGTGACTCCAGCGGCACCGGGGAGCTGTTTTTT.